These 20 T cell receptor beta chains were all obtained from the same sample, sequenced in a study of human T cells and chemical hapten exposure. Time point of the sample: patch test 3, about 24 weeks after DPC sensitization. As for treatment: therapeutic diphenylcyclopropenone sensitization with weekly scalp DPC. TCRdb reprocessed the RACE reads with MiXCR, giving one entry per CDR3 protein. The sample lists roughly 50,000 distinct CDR3 sequences, roughly a tenth occurring once. The material was whole blood, obtained in connection with sensitization to the hapten diphenylcyclopropenone (DPC). Receptor source: a woman aged 40 to 50 with alopecia areata. Some clones in this sample may be carry-over from other donors' samples.

This clonotype turned up a few times. The chain carries TRBV12-3 or TRBV12-4 and TRBJ2-5, with no clear D. Trimming removed 8 bases from V and 0 bases from J, with 13 bases in between. This CDR3 contains 14 residues. The CDR3 region has the DNA TGTGCCAGCGGAACCTCTAGGGACCAAGAGACCCAGTACTTC. This translates into CASGTSRDQETQYF.

The sample holds many counts of this clonotype. CDR3 loop: CASSSHGVSYEQYF. The CDR3 bases are TGTGCCAGCAGCTCACACGGGGTGTCCTACGAGCAGTACTTC. The chain links TRBV4-2 to TRBJ2-7; D might be TRBD2 (5 bases). The V end was cut by 5 bases, the J end by 1 base, with 12 bases between. Per germline, CDR1 LGHNA and CDR2 YNFKEQ. The CDR3 is made up of 14 amino acids.

This clonotype came up many times. V gene TRBV20-1 combines with J gene TRBJ2-5; no clear D. Trimming took 2 bases from V and 1 from J, leaving 5 bases between them. Germline lookup yields CDR1 DFQATT and CDR2 SNEGSKA (reference sequence). The CDR3 runs to 12 residues. In DNA form, the CDR3 reads TGCAGTGCTAGACACTCCCAAGAGACCCAGTACTTC. Its translation: CSARHSQETQYF.

V gene TRBV5-5 combines with J gene TRBJ2-3; D is possibly TRBD2 (5 bases). The ends were cut back, 2 bases at V and 3 bases at J, with 10 bases in the middle. The CDR3 totals 14 residues. The germline V gene has CDR1 SGHKS and CDR2 YYEKEE (reference sequence). CDR3 DNA: TGTGCCAGCAGCTTCAACCGAGGGACAGATACGCAGTATTTT. Translated: CASSFNRGTDTQYF.

The chain couples TRBV29-1 to TRBJ1-1, with 8 nucleotides matching TRBD1. Germline CDR1 reads SQVTM; CDR2 reads ANQGSEA. The CDR3 consists of 11 residues. The J segment lost 10 bases and the V segment lost 4 bases, leaving 5 bases of the junction unmatched. The CDR3 here is CSVVGQGPAFF. CDR3 coding DNA: TGCAGCGTTGTCGGACAGGGTCCAGCTTTCTTT.

This clonotype was picked up many times. The J gene is TRBJ1-5, the V gene TRBV7-8; maybe TRBD1 (5 bases). The germline V gene has CDR1 SGHVS and CDR2 FQNEAQ. V was clipped by 0 bases and J by 0 bases, with 9 bases between them. The CDR3 covers 16 residues. The CDR3 nucleotides are TGTGCCAGCAGCTTAGCGACAGCGTATAGCAATCAGCCCCAGCATTTT. Its translation: CASSLATAYSNQPQHF.

CDR3 nucleotides: TGCAGTGCTAGACGCCTAGGGACAGGGGGCACCGGGGAGCTGTTTTTT. As protein: CSARRLGTGGTGELFF. The rearrangement uses TRBV20-1 and TRBJ2-2; TRBD1 matches at 11 bases. V was pared by 2 bases and J by 4 bases, with 6 bases of the junction left unmatched. This CDR3 is 16 amino acids long. Germline V lookup: CDR1 DFQATT, CDR2 SNEGSKA (reference sequence).

The rearrangement joins TRBV9 to TRBJ1-4; D not resolved. Germline V gene lookup returns CDR1 SGDLS and CDR2 YYNGEE. Trimming pared 4 bases from V and 0 bases from J, leaving 13 bases between. The CDR3 consists of 16 residues. This CDR3 reads CASSQDTTTTNEKLFF. CDR3 bases: TGTGCCAGCAGCCAAGACACAACCACAACTAATGAAAAACTGTTTTTT.

This clonotype was picked up many times. The chain uses TRBV20-1 and TRBJ2-3; 9 positions agree with TRBD2. The junction had 4 bases not matched to a gene; V was cut back by 7 bases and J by 2 bases. CDR1 DFQATT and CDR2 SNEGSKA come from the germline V gene (reference sequence). The CDR3 is 13 residues long. The CDR3 coding sequence is TGCAGTGTCCCTAGCGGGGCCACAGATACGCAGTATTTT. Translating gives CSVPSGATDTQYF.

The chain is built from TRBV19 and TRBJ2-1; no clear D. In germline, CDR1 is LNHDA, CDR2 SQIVND (reference sequence). V lost 8 bases and J lost 4, with 12 bases in between. The CDR3 extends over 13 amino acids. The CDR3 DNA reads as TGTGCCAGTCCTCGACGGATTTACAATGAGCAGTTCTTC. Amino acid sequence: CASPRRIYNEQFF.

V is TRBV7-2 and J is TRBJ2-3; the D is unclear. Germline lookup yields CDR1 SGHTA and CDR2 FQGNSA. V was shortened by 3 bases and J by 3 bases, with 10 bases between the two germline ends. This CDR3 is 14 amino acids long. For the CDR3, the DNA is TGTGCCAGCAGCTTTTTCCTGGAGACAGATACGCAGTATTTT. Translation gives CASSFFLETDTQYF.

The sample holds a few counts of this clonotype. This chain connects TRBV6-5 to TRBJ1-1; D is uncertain. V was cut by 3 bases and J by 0 bases, with 8 bases left in between. Germline CDR1 MNHEY, CDR2 SVGAGI. This CDR3 has 14 residues. The CDR3 is CASSYLKVNTEAFF. As DNA, the CDR3 is TGTGCCAGCAGTTATCTAAAAGTGAACACTGAAGCTTTCTTT.

This clonotype occurred many times. The chain joins TRBV7-9 to TRBJ1-1; TRBD1 is a possible D gene (5 bases). Germline CDR1 SEHNR, CDR2 FQNEAQ (reference sequence). V lost 6 bases and J lost 0, with 8 bases in between. CDR3 length: 13 residues. The CDR3 sequence is CASRGDLNTEAFF. The DNA for the CDR3 is TGTGCCAGCAGGGGGGACCTGAACACTGAAGCTTTCTTT. Variable domain in full (rest from reference TRBV7-9 and TRBJ1-1): DTGVSQNPRHKITKRGQNVTFRCDPISEHNRLYWYRQTLGQGPEFLTYFQNEAQLEKSRLLSDRFSAERPKGSFSTLEIQRTEQGDSAMYLCASRGDLNTEAFFGQGTRLTVV.

The gene calls are TRBV6-2 or TRBV6-3 and TRBJ2-5; D is unclear. This CDR3 comprises 15 residues. CDR1 is MNHEY and CDR2 is SVGEGT in the germline V gene. V was trimmed by 0 bases and J by 1 base, leaving 9 bases between them. CDR3 protein: CASSYSVASQETQYF. Written as DNA, the CDR3 is TGTGCCAGCAGTTACTCGGTGGCAAGCCAAGAGACCCAGTACTTC.

This clonotype has a count of ten or more. The chain recombines TRBV7-8 with TRBJ2-5; D is tentatively TRBD1 or TRBD2 (5 bases each). Trimming left V 5 bases short and J 1 base short, with 17 bases between. CDR3 length equals 16 residues. CDR1 and CDR2 from the germline V gene are SGHVS and FQNEAQ. The CDR3 coding sequence is TGTGCCAGCAGCCCTCGATCCGGGGCCCCCCAAGAGACCCAGTACTTC. It yields the protein CASSPRSGAPQETQYF.

This clonotype was counted at least ten times. The V call is TRBV5-1, the J call TRBJ1-1, with 8 positions matching TRBD1. The CDR3 consists of 17 residues. With V trimmed by 0 bases and J by 0 bases, 7 bases remained unmatched. Germline CDR1 reads SGHRS; CDR2 reads YFSETQ. DNA for the CDR3: TGCGCCAGCAGCTTGGCTCAGGGGGCATCGGTGAACACTGAAGCTTTCTTT. This translates into CASSLAQGASVNTEAFF.

This chain uses TRBV9 with TRBJ2-2; D is uncertain. V was trimmed by 4 bases and J by 2 bases, leaving 6 bases between them. Germline loops: CDR1 SGDLS, CDR2 YYNGEE. The CDR3 totals 13 residues. In nucleotides, the CDR3 is TGTGCCAGCAGCCCCCGTAACACCGGGGAGCTGTTTTTT. It codes for CASSPRNTGELFF.

This clonotype came up many times. The DNA for the CDR3 is TGTGCCAGCAGCCAGACAGACCTCGAGCAGTACTTC. Translation: CASSQTDLEQYF. The J gene is TRBJ2-7, the V gene TRBV3-1; the D gene is possibly TRBD1 (5 bases). The germline V gene encodes CDR1 LGHDT and CDR2 YNNKEL (reference sequence). V was cut by 3 bases and J by 6 bases, with 9 bases left in between. CDR3 size: 12 residues.

This clonotype appeared a few times. J is TRBJ2-7 and V is TRBV29-1; 11 nucleotides agree with TRBD2. This CDR3 comprises 13 residues. The trim removed 7 bases at V and 2 bases at J, leaving 4 bases unmatched. CDR1 is SQVTM, CDR2 ANQGSEA, per germline. CDR3 bases: TGCAGCGCAGAGACTAGCGGGGCCTACGAGCAGTACTTC. It encodes CSAETSGAYEQYF.

On this clonotype: A far more abundant clone sits one base away, making this likely a read error. The rearrangement joins TRBV2 to TRBJ2-3; 11 nucleotides match TRBD2. The V gene end was trimmed by 4 bases and the J gene end by 6 bases; junction bases not matched to a gene: 3. Germline V gene lookup returns CDR1 SNHLY and CDR2 FYNNEI. The CDR3 sequence is 14 residues long. CDR3 DNA: TGTGCCAGCAGTGGTAGCGGGGGGGCCGATACGCAGTATTTT. It specifies CASSGSGGADTQYF. The variable domain in full, with the rest retrieved from reference TRBV2 and TRBJ2-3, is EPEVTQTPSHQVTQMGQEVILRCVPISNHLYFYWYRQILGQKVEFLVSFYNNEISEKSEIFDDQFSVERPDGSNFTLKIRSTKLEDSAMYFCASSGSGGADTQYFGPGTRLTVL.